This TCR beta chain comes out of a study of blood T cell repertoires in COVID-19. Study in general: PBMCs, B-cell-depleted T cells, or T cells provided the cDNA or gDNA that made up the material.

Method: immunoSEQ multiplex PCR; TCRdb's copy keeps in-frame clones and lacks some. The sample lists about 210,000 clones; about nine tenths were seen once. In this sample, this clone turned up once. The junction had 5 bases not matched to a gene; V was cut back by 6 bases and J by 13 bases. The germline CDR1 and CDR2 sequences are DFQATT and SNEGSKA (reference sequence). CDR3 length: 11 amino acids. This sequence originates from a man aged 18 to 29 with acute COVID-19. The sample was PBMCs or T cells enriched from blood (not recorded which). The chain joins TRBV20-1 to TRBJ1-6; 8 nucleotides line up with TRBD1. The chain's CDR3 is CSAPTGGPLHF. In DNA, the CDR3 is TGCAGTGCGCCAACAGGGGGGCCCCTCCACTTT.